This T cell receptor (beta chain) originates from a study of technical replicates of blood from a few donors. The CDR3 length is 14 residues. From germline, CDR1 is SGHRS and CDR2 YFSETQ. V was cut by 1 base and J by 1 base, with 8 bases left in between. The table came from immunoSEQ multiplex PCR; TCRdb's copy has only in-frame clones and leaves some out. The table records over 70,000 clones, approximately 97% of them present only once. The sequence was obtained from a human donor in good health. Material for sequencing was T cells isolated from PBMCs. The chain recombines TRBV5-1 with TRBJ1-1; D might be TRBD1 (6 bases). Here the CDR3 DNA reads TGCGCCAGCAGCTTGACGGGACAGAACACTGAAGCTTTCTTT. Amino acids: CASSLTGQNTEAFF.